The clone carrying this T cell receptor (beta chain) was counted a few times. Its target is not known. This sample was taken from a study of CD8 T cells in ankylosing spondylitis. 5'-RACE, quantitative and with molecular barcodes, yielded the TCR beta libraries. TCRdb re-analysed the 5' RACE reads in MiXCR, keeping a single row per CDR3 protein. Of 450,000 or so distinct CDR3 sequences in the sample, roughly a quarter were seen once. Points from the study as a whole: Seemingly characteristic of ankylosing spondylitis blood was a TCR beta motif consisting of roughly 8 highly homologous variants.

Sequencing was done on a sample of blood, either unsorted or a sorted T cell fraction (not recorded which). The clonotype originates from a male donor with ankylosing spondylitis.

CDR3 loop: CASSLTGFNYGYTF. As DNA, the CDR3 is TGTGCCAGCAGCCTGACAGGGTTCAACTATGGCTACACCTTC. V usage is TRBV6-1 and J usage is TRBJ1-2, with 7 bases that match TRBD1. The V gene's germline CDR1 is MNHNS and CDR2 SASEGT. The CDR3 totals 14 residues. The ends lost 6 bases at V and 2 bases at J; junction bases unmatched: 6.